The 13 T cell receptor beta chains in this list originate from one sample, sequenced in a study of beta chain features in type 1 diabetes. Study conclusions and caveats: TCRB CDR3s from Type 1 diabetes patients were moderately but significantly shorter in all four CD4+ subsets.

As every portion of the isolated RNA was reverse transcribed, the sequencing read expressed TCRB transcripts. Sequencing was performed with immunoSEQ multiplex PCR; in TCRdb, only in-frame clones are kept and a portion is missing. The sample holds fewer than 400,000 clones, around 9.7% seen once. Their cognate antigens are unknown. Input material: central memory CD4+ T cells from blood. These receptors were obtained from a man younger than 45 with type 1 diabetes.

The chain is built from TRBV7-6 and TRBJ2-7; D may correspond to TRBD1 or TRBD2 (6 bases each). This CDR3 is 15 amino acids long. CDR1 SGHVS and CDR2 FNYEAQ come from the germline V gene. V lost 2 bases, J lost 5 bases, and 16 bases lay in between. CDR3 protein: CASSLQGQGGNEQYF. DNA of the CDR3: TGTGCCAGCAGCTTACAGGGGCAAGGGGGGAACGAGCAGTACTTC.

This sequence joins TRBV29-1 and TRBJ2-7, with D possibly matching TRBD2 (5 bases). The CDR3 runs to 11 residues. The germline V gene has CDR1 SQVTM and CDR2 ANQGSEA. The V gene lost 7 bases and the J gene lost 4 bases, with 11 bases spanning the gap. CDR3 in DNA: TGCAGCGGACGGAGGAATTACGAGCAGTACTTC. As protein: CSGRRNYEQYF.

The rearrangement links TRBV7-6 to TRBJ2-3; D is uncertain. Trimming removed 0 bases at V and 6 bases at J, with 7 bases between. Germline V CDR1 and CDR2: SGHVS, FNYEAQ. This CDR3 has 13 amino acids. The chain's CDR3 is CASSLAAFDTQYF. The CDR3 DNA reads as TGTGCCAGCAGCTTAGCGGCATTTGATACGCAGTATTTT.

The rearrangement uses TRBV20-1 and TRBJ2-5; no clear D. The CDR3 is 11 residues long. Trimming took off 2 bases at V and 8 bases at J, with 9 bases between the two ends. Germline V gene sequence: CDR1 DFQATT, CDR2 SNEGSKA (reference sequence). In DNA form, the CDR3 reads TGCAGTGCTAGATCAGATTCCACCCAGTACTTC. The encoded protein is CSARSDSTQYF.

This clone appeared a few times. CDR3: CASSRREGNSPLHF. DNA for the CDR3: TGTGCCAGCAGTCGTAGGGAGGGGAATTCACCCCTCCACTTT. V is TRBV28 and J is TRBJ1-6; D possibly corresponds to TRBD1 (5 bases). The V end lost 5 bases, the J end lost 7 bases, and 12 bases lay between the germline ends. CDR1 and CDR2 (germline): MDHEN, SYDVKM. The CDR3 spans 14 residues.

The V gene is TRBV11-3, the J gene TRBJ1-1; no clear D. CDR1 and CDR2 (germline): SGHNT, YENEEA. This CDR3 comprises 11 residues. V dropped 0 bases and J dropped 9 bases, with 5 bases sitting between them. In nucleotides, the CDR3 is TGTGCCAGCAGCTTAGATCGAAAAGCTTTCTTT. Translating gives CASSLDRKAFF.

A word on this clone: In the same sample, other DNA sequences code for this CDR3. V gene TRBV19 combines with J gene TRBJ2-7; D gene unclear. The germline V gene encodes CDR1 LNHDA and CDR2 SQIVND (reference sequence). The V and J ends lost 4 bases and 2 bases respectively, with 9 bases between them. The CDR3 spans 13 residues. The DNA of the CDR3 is TGTGCCAGTAGTAAGCCAGGAACCTACGAGCAGTACTTC. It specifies CASSKPGTYEQYF.

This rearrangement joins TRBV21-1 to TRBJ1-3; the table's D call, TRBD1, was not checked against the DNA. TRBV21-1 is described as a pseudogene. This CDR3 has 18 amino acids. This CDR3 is CASISPRETGSSGNTIYF. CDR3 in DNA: TGTGCCAGCATTTCGCCCCGAGAGACAGGGTCCTCTGGAAACACCATATATTTT.

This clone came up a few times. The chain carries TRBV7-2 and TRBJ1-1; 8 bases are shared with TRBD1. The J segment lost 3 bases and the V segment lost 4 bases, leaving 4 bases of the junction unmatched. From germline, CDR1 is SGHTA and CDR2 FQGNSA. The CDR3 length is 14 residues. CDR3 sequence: CASSSYRGDTEAFF. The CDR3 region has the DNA TGTGCCAGCAGCTCCTACAGGGGGGACACTGAAGCTTTCTTT.

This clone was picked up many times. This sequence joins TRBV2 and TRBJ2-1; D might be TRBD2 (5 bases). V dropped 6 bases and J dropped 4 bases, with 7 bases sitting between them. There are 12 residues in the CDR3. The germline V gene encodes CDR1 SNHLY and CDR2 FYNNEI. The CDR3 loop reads CASRGLYNEQFF. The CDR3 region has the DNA TGTGCCAGCAGAGGACTGTACAATGAGCAGTTCTTC.

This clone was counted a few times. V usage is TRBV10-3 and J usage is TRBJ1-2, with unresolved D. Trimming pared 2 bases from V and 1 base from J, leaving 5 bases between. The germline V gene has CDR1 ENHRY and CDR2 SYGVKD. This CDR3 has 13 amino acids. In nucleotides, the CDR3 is TGTGCCATCAGTGAGGGCAGTAACTATGGCTACACCTTC. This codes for CAISEGSNYGYTF.

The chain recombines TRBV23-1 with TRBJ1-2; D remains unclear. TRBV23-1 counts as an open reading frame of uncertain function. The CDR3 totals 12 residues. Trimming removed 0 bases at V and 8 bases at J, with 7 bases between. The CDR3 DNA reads TGCGCCAGCAGTCAATCACTTAGCGGCTACACCTTC. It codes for CASSQSLSGYTF.

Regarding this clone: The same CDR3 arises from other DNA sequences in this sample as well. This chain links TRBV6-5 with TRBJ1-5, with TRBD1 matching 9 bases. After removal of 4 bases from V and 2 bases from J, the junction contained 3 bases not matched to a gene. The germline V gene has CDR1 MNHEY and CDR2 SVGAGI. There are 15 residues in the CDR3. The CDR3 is CASSLTGGGNQPQHF. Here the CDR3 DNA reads TGTGCCAGCAGTTTAACAGGGGGCGGCAATCAGCCCCAGCATTTT.